What follows describes a single T cell receptor beta chain. What it recognizes is unknown. It was with 60 Vbeta and 13 Jbeta primers that the PCR ran. Produced via immunoSEQ multiplex PCR; TCRdb's table is partial and in-frame only. The data hold 60,000 or so clones, with approximately 83% observed a single time. This CDR3 region has 13 residues. Trimming took off 2 bases at V and 1 base at J, with 5 bases between the two ends. Germline V gene lookup returns CDR1 SNHLY and CDR2 FYNNEI. Donors likely had unrecorded immune exposures despite being nominally healthy when sampled. This sample stems from a study of cytomegalovirus exposure and HLA in healthy donors. General observations from the study: Among the CMV-associated chains, three were confirmed in vitro as specific for CMV antigens. Reports credit the classifier with highly specific, highly sensitive diagnosis of cytomegalovirus status. In a later analysis, donors in an Asian-associated ancestry cluster reportedly had fewer N-insertions in productive TCRs than the cohort mean.

Sequencing input: PBMCs. The TCR was taken from a man in his forties in good health and CMV-seronegative. The chain links TRBV2 to TRBJ1-1; no clear D. The DNA for the CDR3 is TGTGCCAGCAGTGAACAGGCGAACACTGAAGCTTTCTTT. This encodes CASSEQANTEAFF. Drawing the rest from reference TRBV2 and TRBJ1-1, the complete variable domain is EPEVTQTPSHQVTQMGQEVILRCVPISNHLYFYWYRQILGQKVEFLVSFYNNEISEKSEIFDDQFSVERPDGSNFTLKIRSTKLEDSAMYFCASSEQANTEAFFGQGTRLTVV.